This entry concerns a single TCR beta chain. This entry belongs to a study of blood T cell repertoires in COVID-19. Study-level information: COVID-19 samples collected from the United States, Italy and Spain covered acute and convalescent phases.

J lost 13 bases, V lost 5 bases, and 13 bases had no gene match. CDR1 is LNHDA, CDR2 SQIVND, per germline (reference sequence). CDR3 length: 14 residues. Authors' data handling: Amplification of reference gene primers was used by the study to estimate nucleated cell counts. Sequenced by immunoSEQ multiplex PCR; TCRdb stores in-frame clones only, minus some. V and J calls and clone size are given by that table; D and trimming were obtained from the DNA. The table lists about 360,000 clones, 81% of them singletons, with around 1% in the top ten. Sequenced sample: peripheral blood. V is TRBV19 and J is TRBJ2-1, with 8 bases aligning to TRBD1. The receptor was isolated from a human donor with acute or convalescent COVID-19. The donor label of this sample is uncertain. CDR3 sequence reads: CASSPHRTGNVQFF. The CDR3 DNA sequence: TGTGCCAGTAGTCCCCACCGGACAGGGAACGTCCAGTTCTTC.